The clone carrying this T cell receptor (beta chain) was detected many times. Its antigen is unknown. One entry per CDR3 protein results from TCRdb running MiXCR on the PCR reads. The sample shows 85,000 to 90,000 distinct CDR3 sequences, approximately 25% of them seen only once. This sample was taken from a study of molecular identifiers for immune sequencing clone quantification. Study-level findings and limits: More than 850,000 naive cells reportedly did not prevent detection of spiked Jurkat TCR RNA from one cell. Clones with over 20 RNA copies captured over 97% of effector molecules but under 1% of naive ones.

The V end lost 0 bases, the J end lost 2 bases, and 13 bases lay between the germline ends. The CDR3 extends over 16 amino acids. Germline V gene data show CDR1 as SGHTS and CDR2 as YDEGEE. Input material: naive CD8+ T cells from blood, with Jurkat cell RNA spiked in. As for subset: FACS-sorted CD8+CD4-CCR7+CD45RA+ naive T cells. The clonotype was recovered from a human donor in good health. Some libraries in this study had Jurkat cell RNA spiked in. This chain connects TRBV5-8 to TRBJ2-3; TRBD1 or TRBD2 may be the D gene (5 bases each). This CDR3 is CASSLAGRKITDTQYF. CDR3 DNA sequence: TGTGCCAGCAGCTTGGCGGGACGGAAGATCACAGATACGCAGTATTTT.